This T cell receptor (beta chain) was obtained from a study of early T cells in non-severe SARS-CoV-2 infection. Individual cDNA molecules each received unique molecular identifiers attached to them. Each CDR3 protein gets one entry after TCRdb re-called the 5' RACE reads with MiXCR. Seen here are tens of thousands of distinct CDR3 sequences, around 6.1% observed once, and the top ten hold less than 25%. The germline V gene has CDR1 SGHTA and CDR2 FQGNSA. Trimming took 5 bases from V and 5 from J, leaving 12 bases between them. This CDR3 is 13 amino acids long. This clonotype was picked up many times. What it binds is unknown. Study-wide points: The study's VDJdb matching favored anti-spike CD8 responses and missed private and CD4 specificities.

The sequenced sample was whole blood, obtained at baseline. The chain employs TRBV7-2 and TRBJ1-2, with D uncertain. The receptor's source is an adult who was a healthcare worker with PCR-confirmed SARS-CoV-2 infection or an uninfected control (not recorded which). DNA of the CDR3: TGTGCCAGCAGCCTAGGAAAGATGTATGGCTACACCTTC. Its translation is CASSLGKMYGYTF.